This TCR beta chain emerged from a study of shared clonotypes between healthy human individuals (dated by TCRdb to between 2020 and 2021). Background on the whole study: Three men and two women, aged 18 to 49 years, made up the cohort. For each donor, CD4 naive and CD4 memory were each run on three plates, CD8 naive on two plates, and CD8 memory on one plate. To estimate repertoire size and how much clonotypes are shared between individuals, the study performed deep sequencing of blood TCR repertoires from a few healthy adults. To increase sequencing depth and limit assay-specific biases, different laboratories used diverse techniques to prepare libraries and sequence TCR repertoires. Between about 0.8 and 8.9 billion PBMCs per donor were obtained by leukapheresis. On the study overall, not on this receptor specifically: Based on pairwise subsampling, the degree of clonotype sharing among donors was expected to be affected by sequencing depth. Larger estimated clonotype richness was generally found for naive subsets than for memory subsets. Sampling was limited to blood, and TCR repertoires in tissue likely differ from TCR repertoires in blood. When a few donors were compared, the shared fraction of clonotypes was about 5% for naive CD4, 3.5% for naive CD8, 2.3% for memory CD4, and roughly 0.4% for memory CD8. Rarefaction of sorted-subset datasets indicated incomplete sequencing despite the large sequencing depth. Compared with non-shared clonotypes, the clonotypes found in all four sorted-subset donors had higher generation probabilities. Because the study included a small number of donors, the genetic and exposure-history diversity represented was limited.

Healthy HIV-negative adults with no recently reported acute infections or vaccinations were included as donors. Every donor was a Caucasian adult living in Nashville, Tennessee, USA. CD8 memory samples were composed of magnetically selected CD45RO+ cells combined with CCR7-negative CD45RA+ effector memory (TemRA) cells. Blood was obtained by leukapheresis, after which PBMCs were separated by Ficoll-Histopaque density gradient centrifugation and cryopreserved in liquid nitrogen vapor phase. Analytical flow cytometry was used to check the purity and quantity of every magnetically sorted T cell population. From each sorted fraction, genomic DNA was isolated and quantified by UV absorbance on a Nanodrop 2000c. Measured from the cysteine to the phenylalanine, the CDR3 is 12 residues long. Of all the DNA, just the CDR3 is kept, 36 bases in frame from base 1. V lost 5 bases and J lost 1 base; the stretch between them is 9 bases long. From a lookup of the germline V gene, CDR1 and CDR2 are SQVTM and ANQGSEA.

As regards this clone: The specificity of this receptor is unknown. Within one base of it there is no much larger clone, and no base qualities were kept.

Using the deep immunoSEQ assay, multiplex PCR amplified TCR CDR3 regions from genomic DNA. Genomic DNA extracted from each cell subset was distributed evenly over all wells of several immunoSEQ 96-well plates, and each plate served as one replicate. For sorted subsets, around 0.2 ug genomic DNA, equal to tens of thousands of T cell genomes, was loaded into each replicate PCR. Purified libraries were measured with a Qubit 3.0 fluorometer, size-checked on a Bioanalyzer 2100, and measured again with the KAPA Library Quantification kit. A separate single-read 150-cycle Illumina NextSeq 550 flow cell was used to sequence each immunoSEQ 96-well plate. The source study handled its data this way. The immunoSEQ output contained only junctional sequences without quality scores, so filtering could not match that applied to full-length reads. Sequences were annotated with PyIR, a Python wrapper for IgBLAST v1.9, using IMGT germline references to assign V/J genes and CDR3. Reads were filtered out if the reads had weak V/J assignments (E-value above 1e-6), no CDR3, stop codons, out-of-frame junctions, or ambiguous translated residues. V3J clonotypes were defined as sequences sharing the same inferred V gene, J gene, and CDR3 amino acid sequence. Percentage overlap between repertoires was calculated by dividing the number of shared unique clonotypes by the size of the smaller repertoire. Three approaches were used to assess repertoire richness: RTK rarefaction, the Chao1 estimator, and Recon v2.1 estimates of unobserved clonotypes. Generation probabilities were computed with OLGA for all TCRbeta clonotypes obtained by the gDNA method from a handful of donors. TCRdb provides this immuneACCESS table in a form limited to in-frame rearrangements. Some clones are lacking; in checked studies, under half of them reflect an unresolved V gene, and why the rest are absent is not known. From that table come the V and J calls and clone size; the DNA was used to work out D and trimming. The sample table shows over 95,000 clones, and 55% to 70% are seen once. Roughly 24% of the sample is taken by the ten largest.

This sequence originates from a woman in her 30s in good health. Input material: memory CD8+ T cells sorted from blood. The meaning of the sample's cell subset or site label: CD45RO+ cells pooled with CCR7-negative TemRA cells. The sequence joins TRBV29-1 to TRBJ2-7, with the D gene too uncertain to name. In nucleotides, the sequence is TGCAGCGTTTTGGGCGATTCCTACGAGCAGTACTTC. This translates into CSVLGDSYEQYF.